These T cell receptor beta chains were read from a single sample in a study of shared clonotypes between healthy human individuals. The table came from immunoSEQ multiplex PCR; TCRdb's copy has only in-frame clones and leaves some out. The sample yields about 2 million clones, 85% to 95% seen once. Input material: naive CD4+ T cells sorted from blood. These receptor sequences come from a young man in good health. Each CDR3 is given with its conserved first and last residue. The D gene is left open where the match is weak. Where a row states a size, it is once, few, many or the class of an expanded clone; other rows omit it.

TRBJ2-7,.,TRBV6-6,.,CASSNSGGEQYF,TGTGCCAGCAGTAACTCAGGAGGCGAGCAGTACTTC
TRBJ2-7,.,TRBV2,.,CASSEDFMRLNEQYF,TGTGCCAGCAGTGAAGACTTCATGAGGCTAAATGAGCAGTACTTC
TRBJ2-7,.,TRBV6-5,.,CASSRHRDMLFEQYF,TGTGCCAGCAGCCGCCACAGGGACATGCTCTTTGAGCAGTACTTC
TRBJ2-5,.,TRBV27,.,CASSQTRGGQETQYF,TGTGCCAGCAGTCAAACTAGAGGGGGCCAAGAGACCCAGTACTTC
TRBJ2-7,.,TRBV18,TRBD2,CASSLAGGPGEQYF,TGTGCCAGCTCACTAGCGGGGGGGCCAGGTGAGCAGTACTTC
TRBJ2-3,.,TRBV18,TRBD1,CASSPQWTGGLDTQYF,TGTGCCAGCTCACCCCAATGGACAGGGGGCTTAGATACGCAGTATTTT
TRBJ1-2,.,TRBV28,.,CASSSLAPNLPYGYTF,TGTGCCAGCAGTTCTCTCGCCCCCAATCTTCCGTATGGCTACACCTTC
TRBJ2-2,.,TRBV11-3,.,CASSFSATGELFF,TGTGCCAGCAGCTTTTCCGCAACCGGGGAGCTGTTTTTT
TRBJ1-2,.,TRBV5-4,.,CASSFGLGYGYTF,TGTGCCAGCAGCTTTGGGTTGGGGTATGGCTACACCTTC
TRBJ1-1,.,TRBV6-1,.,CASSERQEFKVPAFF,TGTGCCAGCAGTGAAAGACAAGAGTTTAAGGTCCCAGCTTTCTTT
TRBJ2-5,.,TRBV18,.,CASSPPDLQETQYF,TGTGCCAGCTCACCACCCGACTTACAAGAGACCCAGTACTTC
TRBJ2-2,.,TRBV2,TRBD1,CASNGQGSTGELFF,TGTGCCAGCAACGGACAGGGGAGCACCGGGGAGCTGTTTTTT
TRBJ2-2,.,TRBV2,.,CASSESASYTGELFF,TGTGCCAGCAGTGAATCGGCAAGCTACACCGGGGAGCTGTTTTTT
TRBJ2-5,.,TRBV18,TRBD2,CASSPIAGGVGETQYF,TGTGCCAGCTCACCGATAGCGGGAGGGGTTGGAGAGACCCAGTACTTC
TRBJ2-3,.,TRBV6-5,.,CASRSSTDTQYF,TGTGCCAGCAGGTCCAGCACAGATACGCAGTATTTT
TRBJ1-1,.,TRBV30,.,CAWSRTGKRDTEAFF,TGTGCCTGGAGTCGAACAGGGAAACGGGACACTGAAGCTTTCTTT
TRBJ1-1,.,TRBV9,.,CASSVDGQGNTEAFF,TGTGCCAGCAGCGTAGACGGGCAGGGGAACACTGAAGCTTTCTTT
TRBJ1-4,once,TRBV28,TRBD1,CASSLDRGTNEKLFF,TGTGCCAGCAGTTTAGACAGGGGGACTAATGAAAAACTGTTTTTT